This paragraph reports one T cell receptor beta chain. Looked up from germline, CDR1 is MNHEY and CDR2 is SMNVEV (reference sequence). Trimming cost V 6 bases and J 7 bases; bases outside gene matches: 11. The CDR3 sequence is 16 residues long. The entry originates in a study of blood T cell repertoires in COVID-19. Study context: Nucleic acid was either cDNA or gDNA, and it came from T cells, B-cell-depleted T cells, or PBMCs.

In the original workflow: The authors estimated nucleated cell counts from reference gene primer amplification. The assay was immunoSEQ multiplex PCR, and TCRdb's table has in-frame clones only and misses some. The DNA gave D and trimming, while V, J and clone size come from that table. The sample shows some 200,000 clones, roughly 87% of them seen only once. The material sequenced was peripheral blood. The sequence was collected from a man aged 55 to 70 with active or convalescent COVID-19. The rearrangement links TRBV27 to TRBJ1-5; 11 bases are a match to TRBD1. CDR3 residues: CASSLTGQGARQPQHF. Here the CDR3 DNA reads TGTGCCAGCAGCCTCACAGGACAGGGGGCAAGGCAGCCCCAGCATTTT.